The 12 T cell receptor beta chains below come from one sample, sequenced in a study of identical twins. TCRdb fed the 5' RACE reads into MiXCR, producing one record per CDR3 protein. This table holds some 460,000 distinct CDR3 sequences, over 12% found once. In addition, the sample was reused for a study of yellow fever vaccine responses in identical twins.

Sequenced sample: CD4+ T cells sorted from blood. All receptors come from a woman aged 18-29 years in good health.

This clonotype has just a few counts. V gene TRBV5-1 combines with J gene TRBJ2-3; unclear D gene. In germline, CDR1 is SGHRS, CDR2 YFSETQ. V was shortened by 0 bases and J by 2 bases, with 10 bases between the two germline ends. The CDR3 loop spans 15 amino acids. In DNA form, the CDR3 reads TGCGCCAGCAGCTTGGGGCGGAGAAACACAGATACGCAGTATTTT. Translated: CASSLGRRNTDTQYF.

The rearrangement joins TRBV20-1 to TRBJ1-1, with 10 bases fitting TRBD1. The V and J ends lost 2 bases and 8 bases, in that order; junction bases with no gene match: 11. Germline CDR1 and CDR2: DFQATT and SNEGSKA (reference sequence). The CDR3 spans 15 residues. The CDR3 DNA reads TGCAGTGCTAGATCGACAGGGGGCATCTATGACGAAGCTTTCTTT. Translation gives CSARSTGGIYDEAFF.

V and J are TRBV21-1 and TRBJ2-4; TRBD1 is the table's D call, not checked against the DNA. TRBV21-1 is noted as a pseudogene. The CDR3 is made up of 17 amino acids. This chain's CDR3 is CASSKARTGWPKNIQYF. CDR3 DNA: TGTGCCAGCAGCAAAGCCCGGACAGGGTGGCCCAAAAACATTCAGTACTTC.

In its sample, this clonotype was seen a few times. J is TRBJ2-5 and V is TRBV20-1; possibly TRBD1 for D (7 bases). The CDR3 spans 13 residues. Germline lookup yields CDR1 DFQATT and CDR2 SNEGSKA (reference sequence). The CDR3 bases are TGCAGCGCGGGACAGACGTACCAAGAGACCCAGTACTTC. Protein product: CSAGQTYQETQYF.

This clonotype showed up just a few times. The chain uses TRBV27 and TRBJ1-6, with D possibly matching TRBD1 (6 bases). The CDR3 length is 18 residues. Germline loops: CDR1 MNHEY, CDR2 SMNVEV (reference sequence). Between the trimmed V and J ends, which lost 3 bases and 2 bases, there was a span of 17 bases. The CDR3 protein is CASSLIGLGATYNSPLHF. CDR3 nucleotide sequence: TGTGCCAGCAGTTTGATTGGGTTGGGGGCCACCTATAATTCACCCCTCCACTTT.

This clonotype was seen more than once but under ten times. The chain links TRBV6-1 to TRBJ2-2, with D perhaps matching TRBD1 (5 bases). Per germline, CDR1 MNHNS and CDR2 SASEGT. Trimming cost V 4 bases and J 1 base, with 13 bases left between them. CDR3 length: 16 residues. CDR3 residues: CASSGYRQQNTGELFF. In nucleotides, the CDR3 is TGTGCCAGCAGTGGCTATAGACAGCAGAACACCGGGGAGCTGTTTTTT.

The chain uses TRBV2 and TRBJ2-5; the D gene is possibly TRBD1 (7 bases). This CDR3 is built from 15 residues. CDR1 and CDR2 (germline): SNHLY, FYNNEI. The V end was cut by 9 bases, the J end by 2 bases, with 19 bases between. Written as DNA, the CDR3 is TGTGCCAGTACAGGGGAGCGGGTAGCTCAAGAGACCCAGTACTTC. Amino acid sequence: CASTGERVAQETQYF.

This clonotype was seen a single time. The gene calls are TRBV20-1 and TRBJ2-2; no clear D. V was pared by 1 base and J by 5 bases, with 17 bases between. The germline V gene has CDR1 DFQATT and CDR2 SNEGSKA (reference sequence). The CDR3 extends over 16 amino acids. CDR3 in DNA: TGCAGTGCTAGAGCCTCCAAGCCTTATAGAACCGGGGAGCTGTTTTTT. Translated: CSARASKPYRTGELFF.

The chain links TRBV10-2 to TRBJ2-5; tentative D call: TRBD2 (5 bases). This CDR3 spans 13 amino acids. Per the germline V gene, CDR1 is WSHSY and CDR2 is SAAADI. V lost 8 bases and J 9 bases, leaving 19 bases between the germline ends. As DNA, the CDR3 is TGCGCCAGCTCCTACGACCGGGGTGGGGCCCAGTACTTC. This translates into CASSYDRGGAQYF.

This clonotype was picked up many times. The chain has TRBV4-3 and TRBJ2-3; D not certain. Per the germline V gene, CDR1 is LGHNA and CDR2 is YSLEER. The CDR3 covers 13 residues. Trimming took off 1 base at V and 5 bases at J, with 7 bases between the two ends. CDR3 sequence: CASSQADRDTQYF. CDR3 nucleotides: TGCGCCAGCAGCCAAGCGGATAGAGATACGCAGTATTTT.

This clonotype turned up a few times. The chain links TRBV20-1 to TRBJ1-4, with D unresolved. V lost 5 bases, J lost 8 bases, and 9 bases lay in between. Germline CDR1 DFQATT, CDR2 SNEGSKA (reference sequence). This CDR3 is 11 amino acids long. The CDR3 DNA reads TGCAGTGCTTCGGGCGGAGAAAAACTGTTTTTT. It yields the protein CSASGGEKLFF.

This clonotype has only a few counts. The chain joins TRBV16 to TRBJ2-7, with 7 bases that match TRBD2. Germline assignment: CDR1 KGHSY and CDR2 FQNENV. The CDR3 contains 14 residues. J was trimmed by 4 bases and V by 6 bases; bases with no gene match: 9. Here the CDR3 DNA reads TGTGCCAGCAGACAGTACTCCGGGGGGTACGAGCAGTACTTC. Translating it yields CASRQYSGGYEQYF. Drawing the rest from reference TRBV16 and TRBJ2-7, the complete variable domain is GEEVAQTPKHLVRGEGQKAKLYCAPIKGHSYVFWYQQVLKNEFKFLISFQNENVFDETGMPKERFSAKCLPNSPCSLEIQATKLEDSAVYFCASRQYSGGYEQYFGPGTRLTVT.